Included here is one T cell receptor (beta chain) sequence, with context. Authors' analysis steps: Cell counts per sample came from amplifying reference gene primers. Sequencing used immunoSEQ multiplex PCR; TCRdb keeps in-frame clones, though not all of them. V and J calls and clone size are given by that table; D and trimming were obtained from the DNA. The table has around 190,000 clones, around 90% seen once. All enrollees were about 18 to 100 years old and from some 24 US areas. The study assigned cohorts using participant-reported clinical history. This specimen belongs to a study of blood T cell repertoires in COVID-19. Study overall: Nucleic acid was either cDNA or gDNA, and it came from T cells, B-cell-depleted T cells, or PBMCs.

The CDR3 is 16 amino acids. Germline CDR1 is MNHEY and CDR2 is SMNVEV (reference sequence). V lost 5 bases, J lost 1 base, and 4 bases stayed unmatched. V is TRBV27 and J is TRBJ2-7; TRBD2 agrees at 14 bases. Material: PBMCs or T cells enriched from blood (not recorded which). This clonotype was sampled from a man aged 18 to 35 with acute COVID-19. The CDR3 DNA reads TGTGCCAGCAGTGTACGGACTAGCGGGGGGTCCTACGAGCAGTACTTC. Translated: CASSVRTSGGSYEQYF.